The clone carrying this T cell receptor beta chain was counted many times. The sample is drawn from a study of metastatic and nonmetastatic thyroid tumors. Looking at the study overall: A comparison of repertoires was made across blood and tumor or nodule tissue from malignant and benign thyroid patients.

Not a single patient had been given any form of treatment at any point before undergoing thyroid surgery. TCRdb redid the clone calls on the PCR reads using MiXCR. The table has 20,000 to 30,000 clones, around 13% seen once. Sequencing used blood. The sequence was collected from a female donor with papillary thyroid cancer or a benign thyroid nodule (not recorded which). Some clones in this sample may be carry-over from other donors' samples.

The CDR3 coding sequence is TGTGCCACCAGTGATAAGACCGGGTCTTTCTACAATGAGCAGTTCTTC. Translating it yields CATSDKTGSFYNEQFF. This chain connects TRBV24-1 to TRBJ2-1; D gene unclear. This CDR3 comprises 16 residues. Trimming left V 3 bases short and J 3 bases short, with 14 bases between. The germline V gene has CDR1 KGHDR and CDR2 SFDVKD.